A single sample is the source of the 21 T cell receptor beta chains below, sequenced in a study of shared clonotypes between healthy human individuals. Assay used: immunoSEQ multiplex PCR; TCRdb lists only in-frame clones, some missing. The data contain roughly 2.4 million clones, more than 90% of them seen just once; the ten biggest clones take up roughly 0.13%. The specimen sequenced was naive CD4+ T cells sorted from blood. Regarding subset: CD45RA+ positively selected. Receptors originate from a man younger than 35 in good health.

The chain carries TRBV5-1 and TRBJ2-1; 8 nucleotides line up with TRBD1. The CDR3 is 17 residues long. From germline, CDR1 is SGHRS and CDR2 YFSETQ. J lost 6 bases, V lost 0 bases, and 11 bases had no gene match. This chain's CDR3 is CASSLGVVRGPSNEQFF. CDR3 nucleotide sequence: TGCGCCAGCAGCTTGGGTGTAGTCAGGGGGCCGTCCAATGAGCAGTTCTTC.

The rearrangement uses TRBV7-9 and TRBJ1-1; 7 nucleotides align to TRBD1. This CDR3 has 14 amino acids. The germline gives CDR1 SEHNR, CDR2 FQNEAQ (reference sequence). Unmatched junction bases numbered 6, after V lost 4 bases and J lost 4 bases. The CDR3 reads CASSSRQGFTEAFF. The DNA for the CDR3 is TGTGCCAGCAGCTCGCGACAGGGCTTCACTGAAGCTTTCTTT.

The chain employs TRBV4-3 and TRBJ2-7; 8 positions match TRBD2. The CDR3 runs 16 residues. The germline V gene has CDR1 LGHNA and CDR2 YSLEER. Trimming cost V 2 bases and J 0 bases; bases outside gene matches: 6. The CDR3 loop reads CASSQIAGRNSYEQYF. The DNA for the CDR3 is TGCGCCAGCAGCCAAATAGCGGGACGGAACTCCTACGAGCAGTACTTC.

The chain recombines TRBV6-6 with TRBJ1-2; maybe TRBD1 (5 bases). Trimming pared 7 bases from V and 7 bases from J, leaving 13 bases between. Germline CDR1 reads MNHNY; CDR2 reads SVGAGI (reference sequence). The CDR3 has 12 residues. The CDR3, as DNA: TGTGCCAGCAAAATGGACACCTCTGGCTACACCTTC. Translation: CASKMDTSGYTF.

This clone was seen a single time. The chain carries TRBV25-1 and TRBJ2-5; TRBD2 aligns across 15 bases. Germline V gives CDR1 MGHDK, CDR2 SYGVNS. CDR3 length: 16 residues. With V trimmed by 5 bases and J by 11 bases, 12 bases remained unmatched. The CDR3 sequence: CASSPPGLAGGLVQYF. CDR3 bases: TGTGCCAGCAGTCCGCCCGGACTAGCGGGAGGGCTTGTGCAGTACTTC. The variable domain in full, with the rest retrieved from reference TRBV25-1 and TRBJ2-5, is EADIYQTPRYLVIGTGKKITLECSQTMGHDKMYWYQQDPGMELHLIHYSYGVNSTEKGDLSSESTVSRIRTEHFPLTLESARPSHTSQYLCASSPPGLAGGLVQYFGPGTRLLVL.

The rearrangement joins TRBV6-5 to TRBJ2-5, with 8 nucleotides matching TRBD1. CDR3 length equals 12 residues. CDR1 MNHEY and CDR2 SVGAGI come from the germline V gene. The ends lost 11 bases at V and 3 bases at J; junction bases unmatched: 5. CDR3 in amino acids: CASGQGKETQYF. The CDR3 DNA follows: TGTGCCTCCGGACAGGGAAAAGAGACCCAGTACTTC.

This clone was observed once. The chain couples TRBV27 to TRBJ2-3; no definite D call. Germline V gene data show CDR1 as MNHEY and CDR2 as SMNVEV (reference sequence). The CDR3 has 13 amino acids. Trimming left V 8 bases short and J 0 bases short, with 9 bases between. The CDR3 DNA reads as TGTGCCAGCCGCTGGAGTAGCACAGATACGCAGTATTTT. Its protein product is CASRWSSTDTQYF.

This clone was counted once. The chain combines TRBV10-3 with TRBJ2-2; D uncertain. V was clipped by 10 bases and J by 2 bases, with 11 bases between them. The CDR3 runs 13 residues. Germline values: CDR1 ENHRY, CDR2 SYGVKD. The CDR3 protein is CATTDGNTGELFF. CDR3 nucleotides: TGTGCCACCACGGACGGTAACACCGGGGAGCTGTTTTTT.

The rearrangement uses TRBV11-1 and TRBJ2-5, with TRBD2 identical over 8 bases. Germline lookup yields CDR1 SGHAT and CDR2 FQDESV (reference sequence). The ends lost 1 base at V and 5 bases at J; junction bases unmatched: 9. There are 16 residues in the CDR3. This CDR3 reads CASSLVRGLAGETQYF. Written as DNA, the CDR3 is TGTGCCAGCAGCTTAGTACGTGGACTAGCAGGGGAGACCCAGTACTTC.

The V call is TRBV2, the J call TRBJ1-6; D is perhaps TRBD1 (6 bases). Trimming removed 4 bases from V and 9 bases from J, with 13 bases in between. This CDR3 has 14 amino acids. Germline values: CDR1 SNHLY, CDR2 FYNNEI. In DNA form, the CDR3 reads TGTGCCAGCAGTGTTCAGGGAGGGGGTTCACCCCTCCACTTT. Amino acid sequence: CASSVQGGGSPLHF.

V gene TRBV4-1 combines with J gene TRBJ2-7, with TRBD1 identical over 8 bases. V was clipped by 1 base and J by 0 bases; unmatched bases: 5. CDR1 is MGHRA and CDR2 is YSYEKL in the germline V gene. The CDR3 totals 16 residues. The CDR3 region has the DNA TGCGCCAGCAGCCAAGGGACAGGGTTGGGCTCCTACGAGCAGTACTTC. Protein product: CASSQGTGLGSYEQYF.

The rearrangement uses TRBV11-2 and TRBJ1-1, with D possibly matching TRBD1 (5 bases). With 5 bases removed from V and 1 base from J, the gap between germline ends came to 17 bases. This CDR3 contains 16 residues. CDR1 SGHAT and CDR2 FQNNGV come from the germline V gene. DNA for the CDR3: TGTGCCAGCAGCCCAGAACGGGGGGATCCGAACACTGAAGCTTTCTTT. Encoded protein: CASSPERGDPNTEAFF.

The V and J genes are TRBV10-1 and TRBJ2-7, with TRBD2 identical over 12 bases. Trimming cost V 5 bases and J 2 bases; bases outside gene matches: 4. Germline-derived CDR1 and CDR2 are WNHNN and SYGVQD (reference sequence). The CDR3 totals 15 residues. The CDR3 sequence is CASSKTSGGTYEQYF. CDR3 nucleotide sequence: TGCGCCAGCAGTAAGACTAGCGGGGGAACCTACGAGCAGTACTTC.

The chain recombines TRBV7-9 with TRBJ2-5, with a possible D match to TRBD2 (5 bases). The germline V gene has CDR1 SEHNR and CDR2 FQNEAQ (reference sequence). The CDR3 contains 13 residues. Trimming removed 5 bases at V and 1 base at J, with 8 bases between. The CDR3: CASSPAGQETQYF. The CDR3 nucleotides read TGTGCCAGCAGCCCCGCGGGCCAAGAGACCCAGTACTTC.

This chain uses TRBV9 with TRBJ2-2; 9 bases are a match to TRBD2. V gave up 0 bases and J gave up 7 bases; unmatched junction bases: 4. The CDR3 consists of 15 residues. The germline V gene has CDR1 SGDLS and CDR2 YYNGEE. CDR3 DNA sequence: TGTGCCAGCAGCGTAGTTAGCGGGGGAAACGGGGAGCTGTTTTTT. Protein product: CASSVVSGGNGELFF.

This chain links TRBV27 with TRBJ2-7, with 9 nucleotides matching TRBD1. The CDR3 has 14 residues. J was trimmed by 5 bases and V by 5 bases; bases with no gene match: 7. CDR1 is MNHEY and CDR2 is SMNVEV in the germline V gene (reference sequence). The CDR3 DNA sequence: TGTGCCAGCAGTCCCAGGACAGGGGTCAACGAGCAGTACTTC. Translating it yields CASSPRTGVNEQYF.

The chain employs TRBV18 and TRBJ1-1; 7 bases map to TRBD1. V dropped 1 base and J dropped 11; count of bases not matched to a gene: 7. The CDR3 is made up of 13 amino acids. The germline V gene encodes CDR1 KGHSH and CDR2 LQKENI. The CDR3: CASSPLGGEGAFF. For the CDR3, the DNA is TGTGCCAGCTCACCACTAGGGGGCGAGGGTGCTTTCTTT.

This chain uses TRBV30 with TRBJ2-7, with D perhaps TRBD2 (6 bases). Germline V CDR1 and CDR2: GTSNPN, SVGIG (reference sequence). This CDR3 contains 16 residues. Trimming removed 2 bases at V and 3 bases at J, with 20 bases between. The CDR3 protein is CAWSPNRGSTNYEQYF. CDR3 DNA: TGTGCCTGGAGTCCAAATCGGGGGAGTACCAACTACGAGCAGTACTTC.

The gene calls are TRBV15 and TRBJ1-2, with TRBD1 identical over 8 bases. Germline V gene data show CDR1 as LNHNV and CDR2 as YYDKDF (reference sequence). V shed 1 base and J 7 bases; nucleotides not matched to a gene: 2. The length of the CDR3 is 13 residues. In DNA, the CDR3 is TGTGCCACCAGCAGAGGGGACAGGAGTGGCTACACCTTC. Translated: CATSRGDRSGYTF. The entire variable domain, with the rest obtained from reference TRBV15 and TRBJ1-2, is as follows: DAMVIQNPRYQVTQFGKPVTLSCSQTLNHNVMYWYQQKSSQAPKLLFHYYDKDFNNEADTPDNFQSRRPNTSFCFLDIRSPGLGDTAMYLCATSRGDRSGYTFGSGTRLTVV.

The chain is built from TRBV2 and TRBJ2-5, with 16 bases lining up with TRBD2. This CDR3 spans 18 amino acids. V trimming: 2 bases; J trimming: 2 bases; junction bases outside the gene matches: 5. Per germline, CDR1 SNHLY and CDR2 FYNNEI. The CDR3 DNA follows: TGTGCCAGCAGTGAAATGGGGGGACTAGCGGGAGGGCAAGAGACCCAGTACTTC. Amino acids: CASSEMGGLAGGQETQYF.

This clone was seen just once. The chain has TRBV6-6 and TRBJ2-5, with a weak D call TRBD2 (6 bases). The CDR3 sequence is 15 residues long. Trimming left V 7 bases short and J 2 bases short, with 17 bases between. The germline V gene encodes CDR1 MNHNY and CDR2 SVGAGI (reference sequence). CDR3 bases: TGTGCCAGCACCCACGCCGGGACTGATCAAGAGACCCAGTACTTC. Encoded protein: CASTHAGTDQETQYF.